The next 5 T cell receptor beta chains were all read from a single sample in a study of blood T cell repertoires in COVID-19. Some clones are missing from TCRdb's copy, which holds only in-frame ones; the method was immunoSEQ multiplex PCR. The profile shows about 160,000 clones, 82% of them singletons. Specimen: peripheral blood. The source is a woman in her forties with COVID-19, enrolled during active disease.

This chain uses TRBV3-1 (or the pseudogene TRBV3-2) with TRBJ1-6; 7 nucleotides line up with TRBD1. V shed 5 bases and J 9 bases; nucleotides not matched to a gene: 7. CDR3 length: 14 residues. Germline-derived CDR1 and CDR2 are LGHDT and YNNKEL (reference sequence). Here the CDR3 DNA reads TGTGCCAGCAGCACTACGGACAGGACTTCACCCCTCCACTTT. It translates to CASSTTDRTSPLHF.

The chain is built from TRBV29-1 and TRBJ2-5; D ambiguous. The CDR3 has 10 amino acids. Germline V gene sequence: CDR1 SQVTM, CDR2 ANQGSEA. The V and J ends lost 5 bases and 3 bases respectively, with 4 bases between them. CDR3 nucleotide sequence: TGCAGCGTTCGTAAAGAGACCCAGTACTTC. Residues: CSVRKETQYF. The full variable domain, with the rest looked up from reference TRBV29-1 and TRBJ2-5, is SAVISQKPSRDICQRGTSLTIQCQVDSQVTMMFWYRQQPGQSLTLIATANQGSEATYESGFVIDKFPISRPNLTFSTLTVSNMSPEDSSIYLCSVRKETQYFGPGTRLLVL.

This clone was observed a few times. The V and J genes are TRBV11-3 and TRBJ2-5, with TRBD1 matching over 10 bases. The CDR3 runs 17 residues. The trim removed 1 base at V and 5 bases at J, leaving 10 bases unmatched. Germline V lookup: CDR1 SGHNT, CDR2 YENEEA. The CDR3: CASSLGDSGTGVETQYF. The DNA of the CDR3 is TGTGCCAGCAGCTTAGGCGACTCCGGGACAGGGGTGGAGACCCAGTACTTC.

This clone has only a few counts. The chain links TRBV19 to TRBJ2-2; 10 bases are shared with TRBD2. The CDR3 contains 17 residues. CDR1 is LNHDA, CDR2 SQIVND, per germline (reference sequence). V dropped 3 bases and J dropped 3; count of bases not matched to a gene: 7. The CDR3 region is CASSISELAGDTGELFF. The CDR3 DNA follows: TGTGCCAGTAGTATTTCAGAGCTAGCGGGAGACACCGGGGAGCTGTTTTTT.

The chain links TRBV19 to TRBJ2-7, with D tentatively TRBD2 (5 bases). Germline loops: CDR1 LNHDA, CDR2 SQIVND (reference sequence). V gave up 8 bases and J gave up 4 bases, with 9 bases separating them. The CDR3 is 11 amino acids. The CDR3 region is CASGTGYEQYF. The CDR3, as DNA: TGTGCCAGTGGCACGGGATACGAGCAGTACTTC.